This TCR beta chain was recovered during a study of T cell clonality in common variable immunodeficiency. Notes on the study in general: Reportedly, TCR beta sequences from common variable immunodeficiency showed fewer deletions and N-nucleotide insertions. CVID subjects had higher TCRbeta clonality than healthy controls, most marked in about a third. Shared TCRbeta clones were fewer between CVID subjects than controls.

Heparinized whole blood, roughly 4.5 to 9 ml, came from each donor. In its sample, this clone was seen many times. Its specificity is unknown. Sequencing ends 3 residues short of the CDR3 end; the germline J gene provides the rest. Data came from immunoSEQ multiplex PCR; TCRdb stores just in-frame clones and leaves some out. This record lists some 60,000 clones, none seen once only, and the top ten clones contain about 1.5%. CDR1 and CDR2 from the germline V gene are SQVTM and ANQGSEA. This CDR3 comprises 15 residues. Deletions cut 4 bases from V and 1 base from J, with 17 bases between. The sample consisted of peripheral blood mononuclear cells. The sequence was collected from a person aged 18 to 70 in good health. The chain uses TRBV29-1 and TRBJ2-7; possible D gene TRBD1, 5 bases. The CDR3 bases that were read are TGCAGCGTTGCGCTGGCAGGGCCAGGATCCTACGAG. It encodes CSVALAGPGSYE. The complete CDR3 sequence is CSVALAGPGSYEQYF.